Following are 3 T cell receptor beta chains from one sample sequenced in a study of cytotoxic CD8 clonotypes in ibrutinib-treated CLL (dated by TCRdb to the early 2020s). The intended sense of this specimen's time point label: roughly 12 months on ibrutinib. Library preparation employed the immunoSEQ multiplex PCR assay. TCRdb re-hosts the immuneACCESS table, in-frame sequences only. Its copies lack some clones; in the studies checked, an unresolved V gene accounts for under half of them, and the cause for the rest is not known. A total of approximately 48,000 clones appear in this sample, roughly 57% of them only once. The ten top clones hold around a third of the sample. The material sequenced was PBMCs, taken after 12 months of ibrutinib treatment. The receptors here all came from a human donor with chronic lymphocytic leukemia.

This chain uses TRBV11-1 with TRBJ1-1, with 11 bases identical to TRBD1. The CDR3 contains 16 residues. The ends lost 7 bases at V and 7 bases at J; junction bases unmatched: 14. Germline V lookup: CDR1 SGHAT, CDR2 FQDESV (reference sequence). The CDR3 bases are TGTGCCAGCACCCAGAGGGACAGGGGGGAGAGTAATGAAGCTTTCTTT. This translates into CASTQRDRGESNEAFF.

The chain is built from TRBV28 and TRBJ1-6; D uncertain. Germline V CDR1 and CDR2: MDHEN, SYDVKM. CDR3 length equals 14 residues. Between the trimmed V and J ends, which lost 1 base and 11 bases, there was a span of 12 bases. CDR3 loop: CASSLSPELTPLHF. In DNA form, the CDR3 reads TGTGCCAGCAGTTTATCACCAGAACTTACACCCCTCCACTTT.

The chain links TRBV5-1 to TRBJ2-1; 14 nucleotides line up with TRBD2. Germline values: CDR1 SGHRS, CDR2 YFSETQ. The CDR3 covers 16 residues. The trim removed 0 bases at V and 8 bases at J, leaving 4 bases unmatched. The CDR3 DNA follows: TGCGCCAGCAGCTTGGGGGGACTAGCGGGAGTCTATGAGCAGTTCTTC. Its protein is CASSLGGLAGVYEQFF.